Listed here are 6 T cell receptor beta chains from one sample, sequenced in a study of blood T cell repertoires in COVID-19. Clones were read by immunoSEQ multiplex PCR, and TCRdb kept only the in-frame ones, dropping some. The data contain roughly 70,000 clones, roughly 90% of them seen just once; the ten biggest clones take up about 7%. The sequencing sample was made of peripheral blood. These receptors originate from a human donor in a cohort sampled during active COVID-19.

The chain's CDR3 is CATSRASGTGRQQWDQPQHF. In nucleotides, the CDR3 is TGTGCCACCAGCAGAGCCTCCGGGACAGGGCGTCAGCAATGGGATCAGCCCCAGCATTTT. The chain carries TRBV15 and TRBJ1-5; 9 nucleotides line up with TRBD1. The germline V gene encodes CDR1 LNHNV and CDR2 YYDKDF (reference sequence). This CDR3 region has 20 residues. V lost 1 base and J lost 5; bases outside the gene matches: 18. The variable domain in full, completed from reference TRBV15 and TRBJ1-5, reads DAMVIQNPRYQVTQFGKPVTLSCSQTLNHNVMYWYQQKSSQAPKLLFHYYDKDFNNEADTPDNFQSRRPNTSFCFLDIRSPGLGDTAMYLCATSRASGTGRQQWDQPQHFGDGTRLSIL.

V usage is TRBV29-1 and J usage is TRBJ1-1; the match to TRBD1 covers 10 bases. Germline V lookup: CDR1 SQVTM, CDR2 ANQGSEA. V lost 4 bases to trimming and J lost 10 bases; unmatched junction nucleotides: 9. CDR3 size: 13 residues. CDR3 in amino acids: CSVGGTGVERAFF. The CDR3 DNA reads as TGCAGCGTTGGGGGGACAGGGGTCGAAAGAGCTTTCTTT.

The chain combines TRBV5-1 with TRBJ1-4; 10 bases line up with TRBD1. With 5 bases clipped from V and 6 bases from J, the junction kept 7 bases outside the gene matches. The CDR3 totals 15 residues. Germline V CDR1 and CDR2: SGHRS, YFSETQ. CDR3 region: CASRVTGGFDEKLFF. Written as DNA, the CDR3 is TGCGCCAGCAGAGTGACAGGGGGCTTTGATGAAAAACTGTTTTTT.

The V and J genes are TRBV6-5 and TRBJ1-5, with 10 bases lining up with TRBD1. Germline CDR1 and CDR2: MNHEY and SVGAGI. V dropped 4 bases and J dropped 7; count of bases not matched to a gene: 10. This CDR3 has 16 residues. The CDR3 here is CASSSTTGGLGQPQHF. As DNA, the CDR3 is TGTGCCAGCAGTTCCACGACAGGGGGCTTAGGGCAGCCCCAGCATTTT.

The V and J genes are TRBV29-1 and TRBJ2-5; TRBD1 agrees at 9 bases. V lost 8 bases, J lost 2 bases, and 9 bases stayed unmatched. The CDR3 extends over 14 amino acids. Germline V gene lookup returns CDR1 SQVTM and CDR2 ANQGSEA. The chain's CDR3 is CSTDGTGWQETQYF. As DNA, the CDR3 is TGCAGCACCGACGGGACAGGGTGGCAAGAGACCCAGTACTTC.

The chain uses TRBV11-1 and TRBJ1-6; a possible D gene is TRBD1 (6 bases). Trimming left V 3 bases short and J 10 bases short, with 16 bases between. The germline gives CDR1 SGHAT, CDR2 FQDESV (reference sequence). The CDR3 extends over 15 amino acids. CDR3 loop: CASSFGDISGSPLHF. CDR3 nucleotides: TGTGCCAGCAGCTTTGGGGACATCTCAGGGTCACCCCTCCACTTT. The variable domain in full, completed from reference TRBV11-1 and TRBJ1-6, reads EAEVAQSPRYKITEKSQAVAFWCDPISGHATLYWYRQILGQGPELLVQFQDESVVDDSQLPKDRFSAERLKGVDSTLKIQPAELGDSAMYLCASSFGDISGSPLHFGNGTRLTVT.